The clone carrying this T cell receptor (beta chain) has ten or more counts. Its antigen is as yet unknown. This entry belongs to a study of T cells in Graves' hyperthyroidism and ophthalmopathy. Turning to the study itself: Peripheral blood sampling occurred at initial diagnosis, before any treatment. Findings and limits, study-wide: Prediction of ophthalmopathy progression came a median roughly 6.7 months pre-onset. Most thyroid clonotypes expanded above 0.001 were also detected in blood.

The germline V gene encodes CDR1 MNHEY and CDR2 SMNVEV (reference sequence). V was pared by 3 bases and J by 5 bases, with 12 bases between. The CDR3 length is 14 residues. RNA transcripts were the template for amplifying TCR beta CDR3 regions. HTBI primers drove first-round RT-PCR of the TCR CDR3. MiXCR was run by TCRdb on the multiplex PCR reads, yielding one entry per CDR3 protein. The sample holds 650,000 to 700,000 distinct CDR3 sequences; about 18% are singletons and the top ten take 15%. Diagnosis relied on clinical symptoms, serum thyroxine and TRAb, thyroid ultrasound and orbital computed tomography.

The J gene is TRBJ2-3, the V gene TRBV27; a weak D match, TRBD1 (5 bases). The receptor comes from a man aged 50 to 59 with Graves' hyperthyroidism. Material for sequencing was blood. CDR3 DNA sequence: TGTGCCAGCAGTTTTGGGGCCCTTATAGATACGCAGTATTTT. It codes for CASSFGALIDTQYF.